Listed below are T cell receptor beta chains from one sample, sequenced in a study of metastatic and nonmetastatic thyroid tumors. TCRdb reanalyzed the PCR reads via MiXCR. The data hold about 59,000 clones, with 25% to 30% observed a single time. Material for sequencing was blood. The source is a female donor with papillary thyroid cancer or a benign thyroid nodule (not recorded which). Some clones in this sample may be carry-over from other donors' samples. Each CDR3 is given with its conserved first and last residue. Each record gives: CDR3 DNA, CDR3 protein, clone size, V gene, D gene, J gene. D genes are given only for firm matches. Expanded clones are given a class, and other clones once, few, many or no size at all.

TGTGCCATCAGTGAGTCCCCAGCAAATCAGCCCCAGCATTTT,CAISESPANQPQHF,NA,TRBV10-3,NA,TRBJ1-5
TGTGCCAGCAGCTTAAGCCTGCTAGCGGGAGGGCGGAATGAGCAGTTCTTC,CASSLSLLAGGRNEQFF,NA,TRBV7-3,TRBD2,TRBJ2-1
TGTGCCAGCAGCCACGGGACCGAAACCCGGGAGCAGTACTTC,CASSHGTETREQYF,few,TRBV7-2,NA,TRBJ2-7
TGTGCCAGCAGAAATGACAGGGTATCCTACAATGAGCAGTTCTTC,CASRNDRVSYNEQFF,few,TRBV6-1,TRBD1,TRBJ2-1
TGTGCCAGCAGTTTATTGGGGGGCGCGGATGAGCAGTTCTTC,CASSLLGGADEQFF,few,TRBV12-3/TRBV12-4,NA,TRBJ2-1
TGTGCCAGTAGTATTGAGACAGGGGGCAACACTGAAGCTTTCTTT,CASSIETGGNTEAFF,medium-sized,TRBV19,TRBD1,TRBJ1-1
TGCGCCAGCAGCCCTGGACAGGGTAAGGAACCCCAGCATTTT,CASSPGQGKEPQHF,NA,TRBV5-1,TRBD1,TRBJ1-5
TGTGCCAGCAGGGAACAGGGGGTTAATTCACCCCTCCACTTT,CASREQGVNSPLHF,NA,TRBV2,TRBD1,TRBJ1-6
TGTGCCAGTAGTAGGGGGCCCGGACAAATCTCCTACGAGCAGTACTTC,CASSRGPGQISYEQYF,NA,TRBV19,NA,TRBJ2-7
TGTGCCAGCTCAAGGGAAGGGTACTATGGCTACACCTTC,CASSREGYYGYTF,NA,TRBV19,NA,TRBJ1-2
TGCAGTGCTATGGGGGGGACCACCGGGGAGCTGTTTTTT,CSAMGGTTGELFF,NA,TRBV20-1,TRBD2,TRBJ2-2
TGTGCCAGGTACCCGGGACAGGTTAGGAATGGCTACACCTTC,CARYPGQVRNGYTF,few,TRBV6-1,TRBD1,TRBJ1-2
TGTGCCAGCAGCAAATGGACAGGGGAGAGGGACACAGATACGCAGTATTTT,CASSKWTGERDTDTQYF,many,TRBV9,TRBD1,TRBJ2-3
TGTGCCTGGAGTGTAGGGTTTGACAGCTCCTACGAGCAGTACTTC,CAWSVGFDSSYEQYF,NA,TRBV30,NA,TRBJ2-7
TGTGCCAGCAGCCCGGGACAGGGGGAGGCCTATGGCTACACCTTC,CASSPGQGEAYGYTF,many,TRBV11-2,TRBD1,TRBJ1-2
TGTGCCAGCACGTCTGGTAGCGGGAGTTACGAGCAGTACTTC,CASTSGSGSYEQYF,NA,TRBV27,TRBD2,TRBJ2-7
TGTGCCAGCAGCCAAGAGGGAGGTCCCGGTAACACCATATATTTT,CASSQEGGPGNTIYF,NA,TRBV3-1,NA,TRBJ1-3
TGCGCCGGCAGCTCCAGGTTAGGGGGGGATGAGCAGTTCTTC,CAGSSRLGGDEQFF,NA,TRBV5-1,NA,TRBJ2-1
TGTGCCATCAGCGACGGGGGGGCTGGGGAAAAACTGTTTTTT,CAISDGGAGEKLFF,few,TRBV6-2/TRBV6-3,NA,TRBJ1-4
TGTGCCAGCAGCGCACCAAATGGCTACACCTTC,CASSAPNGYTF,many,TRBV9,NA,TRBJ1-2
TGCGCCAGCAGCTTGTTACTCCGCGACAGCCAAGAGACCCAGTACTTC,CASSLLLRDSQETQYF,NA,TRBV5-1,NA,TRBJ2-5
TGTGCCAGCAGTTCCAGGGAAGGTCAGCCCCAGCATTTT,CASSSREGQPQHF,few,TRBV6-1,NA,TRBJ1-5
TGTGCCAGCAGCCAAGGACACTGGAATGGCTACACCTTC,CASSQGHWNGYTF,many,TRBV3-1,NA,TRBJ1-2
TGTGCCAGTAGTATAGAATACACGGAAACGCAGTATTTT,CASSIEYTETQYF,few,TRBV19,NA,TRBJ2-3
TGTGCCAGCAGTTTATTGGGAGCGGGGGCAGCGGGGGCAGACCAGCCCCAGCATTTT,CASSLLGAGAAGADQPQHF,many,TRBV27,NA,TRBJ1-5
TGCGCCAGCAGCTTGGGGACAGTAAGGGATTCACCCCTCCACTTT,CASSLGTVRDSPLHF,few,TRBV5-1,NA,TRBJ1-6
TGCGCCAGCAGCTTAGGGACAGGGGCTGTGTACGAGCAGTACTTC,CASSLGTGAVYEQYF,NA,TRBV5-1,TRBD1,TRBJ2-7
TGTGCCTGGAGTCGGGACCAAGAGACCCAGTACTTC,CAWSRDQETQYF,few,TRBV30,NA,TRBJ2-5
TGTGCCAGCAGTCAGCCAGATACGCAGTATTTT,CASSQPDTQYF,NA,TRBV28,NA,TRBJ2-3
TGTGCCAGCAGCTTATTCCCGACAGGGGAGTCACAAGAGACCCAGTACTTC,CASSLFPTGESQETQYF,many,TRBV11-2,TRBD1,TRBJ2-5
TGCAGTTCAGGGGGGAGCAAGACCCAGTACTTC,CSSGGSKTQYF,NA,TRBV20-1,NA,TRBJ2-5
TGTGCCAGCAGTTACCTCGGACAGGGGGCTAACCGGTATCCAGATACGCAGTATTTT,CASSYLGQGANRYPDTQYF,NA,TRBV6-2/TRBV6-3,TRBD1,TRBJ2-3
TGTGCCAGCATGGGGGGTCCGGCCAAAAACATTCAGTACTTC,CASMGGPAKNIQYF,NA,TRBV19,NA,TRBJ2-4
TGTGCCAGTAGTATTTCGGGCCAGGAGCGTGTTCGTAGGACTCAGCCCCAGCATTTT,CASSISGQERVRRTQPQHF,many,TRBV19,NA,TRBJ1-5
TGTGCCAGCAGTCCCGCGACGACCGGGACAGGGGTCACCGGGGAGCTGTTTTTT,CASSPATTGTGVTGELFF,NA,TRBV6-5,TRBD1,TRBJ2-2
TGTGCCAGCAGTATAGGACAGGGGCGGTCACCCCTCCACTTT,CASSIGQGRSPLHF,few,TRBV6-1,TRBD1,TRBJ1-6
TGTGCCAGCAGTGAAGGGTTACCCTACGAGCAGTACTTC,CASSEGLPYEQYF,NA,TRBV6-1,NA,TRBJ2-7
TGCAGTGCTATCGGACAGAGAAACTATGGCTACACCTTC,CSAIGQRNYGYTF,NA,TRBV20-1,NA,TRBJ1-2
TGCGCCAGCAGCTTGGAAGGGTCTGGAGCTTTCTTT,CASSLEGSGAFF,NA,TRBV5-1,NA,TRBJ1-1
TGTGCCAGCAGCCAACGGGACAGGGGTCCGGGGAACACCGGGGAGCTGTTTTTT,CASSQRDRGPGNTGELFF,many,TRBV12-3/TRBV12-4,TRBD1,TRBJ2-2